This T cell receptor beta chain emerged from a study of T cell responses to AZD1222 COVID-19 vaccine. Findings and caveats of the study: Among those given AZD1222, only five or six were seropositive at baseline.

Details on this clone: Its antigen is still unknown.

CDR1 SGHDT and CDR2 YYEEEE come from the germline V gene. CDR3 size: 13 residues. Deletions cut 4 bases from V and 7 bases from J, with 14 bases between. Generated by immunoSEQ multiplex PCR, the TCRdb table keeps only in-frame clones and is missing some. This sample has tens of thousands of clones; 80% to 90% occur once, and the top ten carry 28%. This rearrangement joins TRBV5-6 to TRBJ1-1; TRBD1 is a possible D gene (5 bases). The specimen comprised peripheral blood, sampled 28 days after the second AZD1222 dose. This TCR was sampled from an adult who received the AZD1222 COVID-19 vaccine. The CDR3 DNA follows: TGTGCCAGCAGCGGGGCAGCCCGGAGTGAAGCTTTCTTT. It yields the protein CASSGAARSEAFF. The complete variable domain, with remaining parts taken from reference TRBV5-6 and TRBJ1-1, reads DAGVTQSPTHLIKTRGQQVTLRCSPKSGHDTVSWYQQALGQGPQFIFQYYEEEERQRGNFPDRFSGHQFPNYSSELNVNALLLGDSALYLCASSGAARSEAFFGQGTRLTVV.